Listed here is a single T cell receptor (beta chain). The antigen this receptor binds is unknown. No qualities accompany the bases; no much larger clone lies one base away. The entry originates in a study of blood T cell repertoires in COVID-19 (dated by TCRdb to between 2020 and 2021). About the full investigation: Collaborator samples came from the United States, Italy and Spain and covered acute and convalescent phases of COVID-19. The repertoires were released in a freely available public database intended as a resource for research on the immune response to SARS-CoV-2. Deeply sampled blood TCRbeta repertoires from subjects exposed to, actively infected with, or recovered from COVID-19 were included in the dataset. Where available, HLA class I and class II types were obtained from metadata supplied by the sample provider rather than from assay-based typing. Samples were obtained from the ongoing ImmuneRACE study (first 160 participants) and from 950 to 1,500 subjects provided by 6 global collaborators. The material from the prospective study consisted of cDNA or gDNA derived from T cells, B-cell-depleted T cells, or PBMCs. Sample metadata almost always included a de-identified subject ID, COVID-19 status, age in years and sex.

TCRbeta CDR3 regions were amplified from genomic DNA by means of the immunoSEQ Assay, a bias-controlled multiplex PCR. Per the authors' processing: The number of nucleated cells in each sample was estimated from the amplification of reference gene primers within the assay. To quantify the absolute abundance of each unique TCRbeta CDR3 rearrangement, sequence reads were collapsed and filtered. For each sample, productive Simpson clonality was calculated as the square root of Simpson's diversity index over productive rearrangements. Imported from immuneACCESS, the table was reduced by TCRdb to in-frame sequences with V and J called. These copies leave out some clones; in studies compared against another copy, an unresolved V gene accounts for under half, and the cause of the remainder is not known. That table furnishes V, J and clone size, whereas the DNA furnished D and trimming. This sample comprises about 160,000 clones, over 85% of them detected only once. Just under 2% of the sample goes to the ten largest clones.

Counted from cysteine to phenylalanine, this CDR3 has 14 amino acids. Only CDR3 DNA remains: 42 bases, in frame from the first base. V sheds 4 bases and J sheds 3 bases, leaving 13 bases between their ends. CDR1 SGDLS and CDR2 YYNGEE are derived from the germline V gene. What the research found in general, with its limitations: The amount of clinical and demographic metadata varied by source and participant and was provided uncurated.

At one collaborating source in Seattle, patients were enrolled during active infection and were followed longitudinally through the course of disease. Collaborating institutions collected whole blood in K2EDTA tubes following their own protocols. For TCRbeta analysis, collaborators shipped samples as frozen whole blood, isolated PBMCs, or DNA extracted from either of those sample types. The sequence was collected from a woman in her fifties or sixties with COVID-19, enrolled during active disease. The chain is assembled from TRBV9 and TRBJ1-1; the D gene lacks a confident call. Sequencing was carried out using peripheral blood. Here the CDR3 is given as CASSYIRGDTEAFF. In nucleotides, the sequence is TGTGCCAGCAGCTACATCCGGGGAGACACTGAAGCTTTCTTT.